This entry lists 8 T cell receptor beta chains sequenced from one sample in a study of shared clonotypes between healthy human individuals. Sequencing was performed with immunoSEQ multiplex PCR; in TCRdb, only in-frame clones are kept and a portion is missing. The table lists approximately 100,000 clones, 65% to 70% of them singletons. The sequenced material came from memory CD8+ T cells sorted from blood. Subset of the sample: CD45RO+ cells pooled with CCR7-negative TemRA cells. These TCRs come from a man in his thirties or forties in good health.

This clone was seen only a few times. This CDR3 is CASSLGLAGEESYNEQFF. CDR3 coding DNA: TGTGCCAGCAGCTTAGGACTAGCGGGAGAGGAGTCCTACAATGAGCAGTTCTTC. The chain has TRBV13 and TRBJ2-1; 11 bases align to TRBD2. This CDR3 is built from 18 residues. The V segment lost 0 bases and the J segment 1 base; nucleotides outside the gene matches: 5. Germline V CDR1 and CDR2: PRHDT, FYEKMQ (reference sequence).

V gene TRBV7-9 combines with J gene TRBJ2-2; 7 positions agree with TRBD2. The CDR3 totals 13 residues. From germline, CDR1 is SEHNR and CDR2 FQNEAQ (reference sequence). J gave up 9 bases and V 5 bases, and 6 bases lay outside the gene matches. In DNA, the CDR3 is TGTGCCAGCAGCGATATGACTAGCAGGGAGCTGTTTTTT. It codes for CASSDMTSRELFF.

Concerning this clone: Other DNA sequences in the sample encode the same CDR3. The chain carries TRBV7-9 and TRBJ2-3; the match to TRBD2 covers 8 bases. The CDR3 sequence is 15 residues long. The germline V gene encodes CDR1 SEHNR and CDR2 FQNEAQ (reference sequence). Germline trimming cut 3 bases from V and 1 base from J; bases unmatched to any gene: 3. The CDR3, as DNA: TGTGCCAGCAGCTTCCCGACTAGCGGCACAGATACGCAGTATTTT. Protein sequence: CASSFPTSGTDTQYF.

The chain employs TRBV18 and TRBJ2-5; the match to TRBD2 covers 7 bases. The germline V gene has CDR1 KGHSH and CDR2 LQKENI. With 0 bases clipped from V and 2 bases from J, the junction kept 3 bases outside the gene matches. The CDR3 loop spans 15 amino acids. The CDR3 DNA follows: TGTGCCAGCTCACCACCGGGAGGGAGACAAGAGACCCAGTACTTC. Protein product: CASSPPGGRQETQYF.

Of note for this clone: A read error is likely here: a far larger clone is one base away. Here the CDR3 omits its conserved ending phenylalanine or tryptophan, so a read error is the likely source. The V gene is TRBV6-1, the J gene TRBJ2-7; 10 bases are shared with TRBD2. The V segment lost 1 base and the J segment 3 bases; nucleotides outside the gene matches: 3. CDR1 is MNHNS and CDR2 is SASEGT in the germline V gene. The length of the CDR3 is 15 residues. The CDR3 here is CASSEDSSGSYEQYL. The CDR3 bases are TGTGCCAGCAGTGAAGACTCTAGCGGGAGCTACGAGCAGTACCTC.

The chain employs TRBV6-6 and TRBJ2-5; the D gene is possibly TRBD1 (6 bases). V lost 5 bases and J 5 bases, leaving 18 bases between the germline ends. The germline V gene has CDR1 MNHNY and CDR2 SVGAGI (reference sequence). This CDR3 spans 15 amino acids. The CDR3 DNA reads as TGTGCCAGCAGTACAGAATCTTGGGGGCGGGAGACCCAGTACTTC. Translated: CASSTESWGRETQYF.

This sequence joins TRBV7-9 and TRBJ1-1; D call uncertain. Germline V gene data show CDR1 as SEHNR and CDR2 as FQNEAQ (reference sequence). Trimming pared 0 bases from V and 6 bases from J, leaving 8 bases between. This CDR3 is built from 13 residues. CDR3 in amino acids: CASSLAGNAEAFF. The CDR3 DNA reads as TGTGCCAGCAGCTTAGCGGGTAACGCTGAAGCTTTCTTT.

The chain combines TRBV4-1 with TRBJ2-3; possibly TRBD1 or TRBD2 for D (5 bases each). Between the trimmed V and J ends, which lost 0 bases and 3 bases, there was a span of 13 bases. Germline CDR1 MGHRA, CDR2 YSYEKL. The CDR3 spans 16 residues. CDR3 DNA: TGCGCCAGCAGCCAAGAAGACAGCGGCATAACAGATACGCAGTATTTT. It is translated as CASSQEDSGITDTQYF.